In this sample, the clone carrying this T cell receptor (beta chain) turned up many times. The CDR3 spans 14 residues. CDR1 SEHNR and CDR2 FQNEAQ come from the germline V gene (reference sequence). With V trimmed by 4 bases and J by 1 base, 1 base remained unmatched. The data stem from a study of human T cells and chemical hapten exposure. Each CDR3 protein is one row after TCRdb ran MiXCR on the RACE reads. The sample holds around 110,000 distinct CDR3 sequences, around an eighth seen once. Indicated time point: patch test 1, 2 weeks after DPC sensitization. The treatment was: therapeutic diphenylcyclopropenone sensitization with weekly scalp DPC.

Sequencing used whole blood, obtained in connection with sensitization to the hapten diphenylcyclopropenone (DPC). The receptor comes from a woman aged 50 to 60 with alopecia areata. Some clones in this sample may be carry-over from other donors' samples. The V call is TRBV7-9, the J call TRBJ1-3; TRBD1 matches at 7 bases. CDR3: CASSSTGSGNTIYF. CDR3 coding DNA: TGTGCCAGCAGCTCGACAGGGTCTGGAAACACCATATATTTT.